These 14 T cell receptor beta chains were all obtained from the same sample, sequenced in a study of molecular identifiers for immune sequencing clone quantification. TCRdb reanalysed the PCR reads using MiXCR and keeps one entry per CDR3 protein. The repertoire consists of some 680,000 distinct CDR3 sequences, with about 25% occurring once and the leading ten covering 0.78%. Material for sequencing was naive CD8+ T cells from blood, with Jurkat cell RNA spiked in. Subset denoted: FACS-sorted CD8+CD4-CCR7+CD45RA+ naive T cells. Receptors originate from a human donor in good health. Some libraries in this study had Jurkat cell RNA spiked in.

This clonotype was seen many times. Written as DNA, the CDR3 is TGTGCCAGCAGCAGGACTAGCGGGGGTTACAATGAGCAGTTCTTC. It specifies CASSRTSGGYNEQFF. The chain carries TRBV7-8 and TRBJ2-1; 13 bases are shared with TRBD2. This CDR3 has 15 amino acids. The V gene's germline CDR1 is SGHVS and CDR2 FQNEAQ. V was pared by 5 bases and J by 4 bases, with 2 bases of the junction left unmatched.

This clonotype was recorded a few times. The genes are TRBV15 and TRBJ1-5, with D uncertain. Germline lookup yields CDR1 LNHNV and CDR2 YYDKDF (reference sequence). The CDR3 has 14 amino acids. Trimming shortened V by 0 bases and J by 2 bases, and 5 bases separated the two germline ends. This CDR3 reads CATSRDGGNQPQHF. In nucleotides, the CDR3 is TGTGCCACCAGCAGAGATGGGGGCAATCAGCCCCAGCATTTT.

Remarks on this clonotype: This sequence may be a read error, since a much larger clone differs from it by one base. This chain links TRBV30 with TRBJ2-3; 9 bases are a match to TRBD1. Germline CDR1 is GTSNPN and CDR2 is SVGIG (reference sequence). The CDR3 sequence is 14 residues long. V lost 8 bases to trimming and J lost 6 bases; unmatched junction nucleotides: 12. Here the CDR3 DNA reads TGTGCCACCGACAGGGGGGAAGCAGGGGATACGCAGTATTTT. Translated, it gives CATDRGEAGDTQYF.

This clonotype came up many times. The V and J genes are TRBV7-9 and TRBJ1-1; 9 nucleotides align to TRBD1. The J segment lost 8 bases and the V segment lost 5 bases, leaving 9 bases of the junction unmatched. Germline V gene data show CDR1 as SEHNR and CDR2 as FQNEAQ (reference sequence). The CDR3 extends over 14 amino acids. CDR3: CASSTEQGAGEAFF. The CDR3 nucleotides are TGTGCCAGCAGCACCGAACAGGGGGCTGGAGAAGCTTTCTTT.

J is TRBJ2-7 and V is TRBV7-9; 8 bases match TRBD2. J was trimmed by 4 bases and V by 7 bases; bases with no gene match: 6. The CDR3 is 13 amino acids. Germline V lookup: CDR1 SEHNR, CDR2 FQNEAQ (reference sequence). The CDR3 DNA reads as TGTGCCAGCACCCCGGGGGGGGGATACGAGCAGTACTTC. Its translation: CASTPGGGYEQYF.

This clonotype has only a few counts. The rearrangement joins TRBV27 to TRBJ2-7, with a tentative D call TRBD2 (6 bases). This CDR3 contains 14 residues. Trimming pared 5 bases from V and 6 bases from J, leaving 17 bases between. Germline CDR1 and CDR2: MNHEY and SMNVEV (reference sequence). The CDR3 DNA follows: TGTGCCAGCAGTCCAAGTCTCTCCGGGGGCGAGCAGTACTTC. Translation: CASSPSLSGGEQYF.

This clonotype was counted only a few times. Here the CDR3 DNA reads TGTGCCAGCAGCCTACGGACTAGCGGGAGGGCCGATGAGCAGTTCTTC. Translation: CASSLRTSGRADEQFF. The chain links TRBV7-9 to TRBJ2-1; 15 bases fit TRBD2. The CDR3 is made up of 16 amino acids. The germline CDR1 and CDR2 sequences are SEHNR and FQNEAQ (reference sequence). After removal of 5 bases from V and 8 bases from J, the junction contained 7 bases not matched to a gene.

Comment on this clonotype: Compared with germline, one end of the junction differs, possibly owing to a read error. The chain has TRBV6-1 and TRBJ1-1; D is ambiguous. Germline V gene sequence: CDR1 MNHNS, CDR2 SASEGT. The CDR3 has 13 residues. CDR3 in amino acids: CASNREFYTVAFF. The DNA of the CDR3 is TGTGCCAGCAATAGGGAGTTTTACACTGTAGCTTTCTTT.

The chain employs TRBV9 and TRBJ2-7; the match to TRBD2 covers 9 bases. This CDR3 has 14 residues. Per germline, CDR1 SGDLS and CDR2 YYNGEE. The V and J ends lost 0 bases and 6 bases, in that order; junction bases with no gene match: 4. The DNA for the CDR3 is TGTGCCAGCAGCGTAGTGGCGGGAGGGGTCGAGCAGTACTTC. Translation gives CASSVVAGGVEQYF.

This clonotype was counted between two and nine times. The chain carries TRBV27 and TRBJ1-2; no clear D. This CDR3 region has 17 residues. Germline values: CDR1 MNHEY, CDR2 SMNVEV (reference sequence). With 0 bases removed from V and 2 bases from J, the gap between germline ends came to 16 bases. As DNA, the CDR3 is TGTGCCAGCAGTTTATCCTTTTCTGACGAGCGAAACTATGGCTACACCTTC. Amino acids: CASSLSFSDERNYGYTF.

The J gene is TRBJ1-2, the V gene TRBV12-3 or TRBV12-4; the D gene is possibly TRBD1 (5 bases). The CDR3 runs to 15 residues. The ends were cut back, 2 bases at V and 6 bases at J, with 16 bases in the middle. The CDR3 sequence is CASSLSRTGGDGYTF. The DNA for the CDR3 is TGTGCCAGCAGTTTATCCAGGACGGGGGGAGATGGCTACACCTTC.

V and J are TRBV15 and TRBJ2-1, with TRBD1 matching 8 bases. V was pared by 4 bases and J by 6 bases, with 8 bases of the junction left unmatched. Germline CDR1 reads LNHNV; CDR2 reads YYDKDF (reference sequence). This CDR3 contains 15 residues. Here the CDR3 DNA reads TGTGCCACCAGCATTTGGCGACAGGGGTCCAATGAGCAGTTCTTC. Translation gives CATSIWRQGSNEQFF.

This sequence joins TRBV11-3 and TRBJ2-5; 7 bases align to TRBD2. Trimming took 2 bases from V and 1 from J; bases not matched to a gene: 4. The CDR3 extends over 15 amino acids. CDR1 and CDR2 (germline): SGHNT, YENEEA. In DNA form, the CDR3 reads TGTGCCAGCAGCTTAAGGGCTAGCGGCCAAGAGACCCAGTACTTC. It yields the protein CASSLRASGQETQYF.

The V gene is TRBV7-9, the J gene TRBJ2-1; D possibly matches TRBD1 or TRBD2 (5 bases each). V dropped 3 bases and J dropped 7 bases, with 10 bases sitting between them. The CDR3 extends over 13 amino acids. Germline V lookup: CDR1 SEHNR, CDR2 FQNEAQ (reference sequence). The CDR3 sequence: CASSFGGLNEQFF. CDR3 in DNA: TGTGCCAGCAGCTTTGGGGGATTGAATGAGCAGTTCTTC.